The source of this T cell receptor (beta chain) is a study of T cell responses to AZD1222 COVID-19 vaccine. Per germline, CDR1 SSHAT and CDR2 FNYEAQ (reference sequence). The junction had 7 bases not matched to a gene; V was cut back by 5 bases and J by 5 bases. The CDR3 totals 15 residues. The data were produced by immunoSEQ multiplex PCR, yet TCRdb's version contains in-frame clones alone and is incomplete. The data hold approximately 110,000 clones, with 92% observed a single time. Source: peripheral blood, taken on day 0 of AZD1222 vaccination. The chain combines TRBV7-7 with TRBJ2-1; TRBD2 matches 9 bases. The source of this sequence is an adult in good health. CDR3 loop: CASSPLLAGNNEQFF. The CDR3 nucleotides are TGTGCCAGCAGCCCCCTCCTAGCGGGGAACAATGAGCAGTTCTTC.